The entry below gives a single TCR beta chain sequence along with its context. No cognate antigen has been identified for it. Nothing much larger sits one base from this clone, and base qualities are not available. These data come from a study of blood T cell repertoires in COVID-19 (dated by TCRdb to between 2020 and 2021). A note on the overall study: The collaborator samples originated in the United States, Italy and Spain and spanned the acute and convalescent phases of COVID-19. The material from the prospective study consisted of cDNA or gDNA derived from T cells, B-cell-depleted T cells, or PBMCs. Subjects who had been exposed to COVID-19, were actively infected with it, or had recovered from it provided the deeply sampled blood TCRbeta repertoires that made up the dataset. The repertoires were released in a freely available public database meant as a resource for research on the immune response to SARS-CoV-2. The samples were drawn from the first 160 participants of the ongoing ImmuneRACE study and from some 1,300 subjects provided by 6 global collaborators. The sample metadata nearly always contained a de-identified subject ID, COVID-19 status, age in years and sex. Where HLA class I and class II types were available, the types were taken from metadata supplied by the sample provider, not from assay-based typing.

The full study reports these points: The amount of clinical and demographic metadata varied by source and participant and was provided uncurated.

TCRbeta CDR3 regions were amplified from genomic DNA using the immunoSEQ Assay, a bias-controlled multiplex PCR. The source study handled its data this way. The number of nucleated cells in each sample was estimated from the amplification of reference gene primers within the assay. Sequence reads were collapsed and filtered to measure the absolute abundance of every unique TCRbeta CDR3 rearrangement. For each sample, productive Simpson clonality was calculated as the square root of Simpson's diversity index across productive rearrangements. The immuneACCESS repertoire file appears here via TCRdb, limited to in-frame rearrangements. These files lack a portion of the clones; in checked studies, under half of the deficit traces to unresolved V genes, and the cause of the others is not known. V and J calls and clone size are those listed in that table; D and trimming were worked out from the DNA. In all, the sample holds about 170,000 clones, and around 84% of those were seen once. Approximately 15% of the sample comes from the top ten.

One collaborating source in Seattle enrolled patients during active infection and followed them longitudinally through the course of disease. Collaborating institutions collected whole blood in K2EDTA tubes following their own protocols. For TCRbeta analysis, collaborators shipped samples in one of three forms: frozen whole blood, isolated PBMCs, or DNA extracted from either of those sample types. Looking up the germline V gene yields CDR1 SGDLS and CDR2 YYNGEE. Including cysteine and phenylalanine, the CDR3 has 14 amino acids. Just the 42-base CDR3 DNA is kept, in frame starting at base 1. Ends trimmed: V by 3 bases, J by 4 bases; bases unmatched to a gene: 4.

The sequence links TRBV9 to TRBJ1-1, and TRBD1 aligns with 9 junction nucleotides. The sequence was obtained from a woman aged 70-85 years with COVID-19, enrolled during active disease. Sequenced input: peripheral blood. The sequenced DNA is TGTGCCAGCAGCGGTGGACAGGGGAGCACTGAAGCTTTCTTT. Its translation reads: CASSGGQGSTEAFF.